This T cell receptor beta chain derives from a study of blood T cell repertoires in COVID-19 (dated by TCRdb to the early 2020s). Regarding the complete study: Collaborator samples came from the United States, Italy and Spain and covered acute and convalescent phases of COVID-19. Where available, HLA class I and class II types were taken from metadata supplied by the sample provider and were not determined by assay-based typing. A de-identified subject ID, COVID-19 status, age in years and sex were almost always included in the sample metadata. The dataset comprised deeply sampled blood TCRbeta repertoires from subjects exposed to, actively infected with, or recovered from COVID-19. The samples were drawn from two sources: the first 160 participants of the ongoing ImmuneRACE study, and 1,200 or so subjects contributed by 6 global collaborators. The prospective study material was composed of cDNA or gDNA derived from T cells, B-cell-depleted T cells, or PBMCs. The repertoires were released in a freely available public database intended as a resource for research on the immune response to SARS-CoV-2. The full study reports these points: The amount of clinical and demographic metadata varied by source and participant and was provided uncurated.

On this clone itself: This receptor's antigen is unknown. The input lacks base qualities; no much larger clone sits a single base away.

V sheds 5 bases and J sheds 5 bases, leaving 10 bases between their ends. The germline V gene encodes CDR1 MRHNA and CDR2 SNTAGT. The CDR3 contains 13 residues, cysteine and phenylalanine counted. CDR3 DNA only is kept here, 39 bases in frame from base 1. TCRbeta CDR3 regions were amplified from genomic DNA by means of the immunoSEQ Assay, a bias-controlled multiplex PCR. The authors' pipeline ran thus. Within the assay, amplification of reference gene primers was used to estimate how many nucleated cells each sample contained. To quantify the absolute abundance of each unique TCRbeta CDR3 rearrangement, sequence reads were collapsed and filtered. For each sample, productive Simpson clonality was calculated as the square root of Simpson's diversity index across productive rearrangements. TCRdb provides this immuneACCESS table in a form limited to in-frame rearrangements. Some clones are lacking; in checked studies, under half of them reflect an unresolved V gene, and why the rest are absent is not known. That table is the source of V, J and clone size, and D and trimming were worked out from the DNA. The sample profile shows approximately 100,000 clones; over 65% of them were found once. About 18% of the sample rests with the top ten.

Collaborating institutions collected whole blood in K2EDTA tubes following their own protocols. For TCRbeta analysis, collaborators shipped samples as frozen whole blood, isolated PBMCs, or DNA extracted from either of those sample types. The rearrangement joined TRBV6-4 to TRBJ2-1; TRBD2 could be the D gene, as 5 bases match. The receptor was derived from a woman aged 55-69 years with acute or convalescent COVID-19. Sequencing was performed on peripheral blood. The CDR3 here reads CASSQDLNNEQFF. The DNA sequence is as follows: TGTGCCAGCAGTCAGGACTTGAACAATGAGCAGTTCTTC.